This record concerns one T cell receptor beta chain sequence. The assay was immunoSEQ multiplex PCR, and TCRdb's table has in-frame clones only and misses some. The sample has some 140,000 clones, 84% seen once; the top ten hold about 1.5%. The CDR3 length is 15 residues. V lost 0 bases, J lost 0 bases, and 8 bases lay in between. Germline CDR1 SGHDN, CDR2 FVKESK. The data were obtained in a study of blood T cell repertoires in COVID-19. This sequence joins TRBV14 and TRBJ1-1; D gene ambiguous. This TCR was sampled from a man in his 60s with acute or convalescent COVID-19. Sequencing input: peripheral blood. CDR3 coding DNA: TGTGCCAGCAGCCAAGATACGGGATTGAACACTGAAGCTTTCTTT. Its translation is CASSQDTGLNTEAFF.